The 2 T cell receptor beta chains listed next were all sequenced from one sample in a study of T cells in Graves' hyperthyroidism and ophthalmopathy. Authors of the study amplified TCR beta CDR3 regions from RNA transcripts. The study used the HTBI primer set for a first-round RT-PCR of the TCR CDR3. In TCRdb, the multiplex PCR reads were re-called with MiXCR into one record per CDR3 protein. The repertoire holds about 600,000 distinct CDR3 sequences, with approximately 14% as singletons. Material: blood. The receptors were sampled from a woman aged 18-29 years with Graves' ophthalmopathy.

This clonotype came up many times. The chain employs TRBV29-1 and TRBJ1-1; D is perhaps TRBD1 (6 bases). The length of the CDR3 is 15 residues. V lost 4 bases, J lost 4 bases, and 19 bases lay in between. Germline V gene data show CDR1 as SQVTM and CDR2 as ANQGSEA. The CDR3 sequence: CSVGGDGIRGTEAFF. DNA for the CDR3: TGCAGCGTTGGGGGCGACGGAATCAGGGGCACTGAAGCTTTCTTT. Based on the CDR3 plus reference TRBV29-1 and TRBJ1-1, the full variable domain is SAVISQKPSRDICQRGTSLTIQCQVDSQVTMMFWYRQQPGQSLTLIATANQGSEATYESGFVIDKFPISRPNLTFSTLTVSNMSPEDSSIYLCSVGGDGIRGTEAFFGQGTRLTVV.

Ten or more counts support this clonotype. The chain couples TRBV19 to TRBJ2-3, with D unresolved. The V end was cut by 3 bases, the J end by 6 bases, with 10 bases between. The germline gives CDR1 LNHDA, CDR2 SQIVND (reference sequence). This CDR3 contains 13 residues. The CDR3 region is CASSMQVMDTQYF. The DNA for the CDR3 is TGTGCCAGTAGTATGCAGGTCATGGATACGCAGTATTTT.